The rows below give T cell receptor beta chains drawn from one sample of a study of CD8 T cells in ankylosing spondylitis. One entry per CDR3 protein results from TCRdb running MiXCR on the 5' RACE reads. Of over 100,000 distinct CDR3 sequences in the sample, around 7% are singletons; the top ten hold about 12%. Source material: blood, either unsorted or a sorted T cell fraction (not recorded which). Receptor source: a male donor with ankylosing spondylitis or in good health (not recorded which). CDR3s include the opening cysteine and the closing phenylalanine or tryptophan. The D gene is left open where the match is weak. Expanded clones are given a class, and other clones once, few, many or no size at all.

v_call: TRBV3-1; clone_size: many; j_call: TRBJ2-7; d_call: -; cdr3_nt: TGTGCCAGCAGCCAAGTAATAGCAACCTACGAGCAGTACTTC; cdr3_aa: CASSQVIATYEQYF
v_call: TRBV5-1; clone_size: many; j_call: TRBJ1-5; d_call: -; cdr3_nt: TGCGCCAGCAGCTTGGACGGGGGTCAGCCCCAGCATTTT; cdr3_aa: CASSLDGGQPQHF
v_call: TRBV2; clone_size: many; j_call: TRBJ1-1; d_call: -; cdr3_nt: TGTGCCAGCAGTGAAGTGGCAGGGAACACTGAAGCTTTCTTT; cdr3_aa: CASSEVAGNTEAFF
v_call: TRBV20-1; clone_size: many; j_call: TRBJ2-5; d_call: -; cdr3_nt: TGCAGTGCTGGAGAGAGCGGGTTGGAGACCCAGTACTTC; cdr3_aa: CSAGESGLETQYF
v_call: TRBV19; clone_size: many; j_call: TRBJ1-5; d_call: -; cdr3_nt: TGTGCCAGTAGTCTAAGTCGGGGGGCGGGCAATCAGCCCCAGCATTTT; cdr3_aa: CASSLSRGAGNQPQHF
v_call: TRBV20-1; clone_size: many; j_call: TRBJ2-5; d_call: TRBD2; cdr3_nt: TGCAGTGGGGGTAGCGGGAAGGAGACCCAGTACTTC; cdr3_aa: CSGGSGKETQYF
v_call: TRBV5-5; clone_size: many; j_call: TRBJ2-7; d_call: -; cdr3_nt: TGTGCCAGCAGCCCCGACCCGTCACGACGGTACTTC; cdr3_aa: CASSPDPSRRYF
v_call: TRBV21-1; clone_size: many; j_call: TRBJ2-5; d_call: -; cdr3_nt: TGTGCCAGCCTTCAAACGCAGACCCAGTACTTC; cdr3_aa: CASLQTQTQYF
v_call: TRBV6-2/TRBV6-3; clone_size: many; j_call: TRBJ1-2; d_call: TRBD1; cdr3_nt: TGTGCCAGCAGACCCGGGACAGGGGGCGGCTACGACTATGGCTACACCTTC; cdr3_aa: CASRPGTGGGYDYGYTF
v_call: TRBV29-1; clone_size: many; j_call: TRBJ1-4; d_call: -; cdr3_nt: TGCAGCGTGCGGGACATTAATGAAAAACTGTTTTTT; cdr3_aa: CSVRDINEKLFF
v_call: TRBV24-1; clone_size: many; j_call: TRBJ2-1; d_call: -; cdr3_nt: TGTGCCACCAGTCCCGGAACTCGGGGCAGCTACAATGAGCAGTTCTTC; cdr3_aa: CATSPGTRGSYNEQFF
v_call: TRBV7-2; clone_size: many; j_call: TRBJ2-4; d_call: TRBD2; cdr3_nt: TGTGCCAGCAGCTTAGGTATAGGGAGGGACATTCAGTACTTC; cdr3_aa: CASSLGIGRDIQYF
v_call: TRBV4-1; clone_size: many; j_call: TRBJ2-5; d_call: -; cdr3_nt: TGCGCCAGCAGCCAAGTTAGGGAATCGAAGACCCAGTACTTC; cdr3_aa: CASSQVRESKTQYF
v_call: TRBV21-1; clone_size: -; j_call: TRBJ2-3; d_call: -; cdr3_nt: -; cdr3_aa: CASSKVAAGASTDTQYF
v_call: TRBV29-1; clone_size: many; j_call: TRBJ2-3; d_call: -; cdr3_nt: TGCAGCGTTGAAACCGAATCGAATACGCAGTATTTT; cdr3_aa: CSVETESNTQYF
v_call: TRBV7-9; clone_size: many; j_call: TRBJ1-2; d_call: -; cdr3_nt: TGTGCCAGCAGCCGGCAGGAAGACTATGGCTACACCTTC; cdr3_aa: CASSRQEDYGYTF
v_call: TRBV10-3; clone_size: many; j_call: TRBJ2-3; d_call: TRBD2; cdr3_nt: TGTGCCATCAGGAGCGGGGGTTTTTCGGAAGGCACAGATACGCAGTATTTT; cdr3_aa: CAIRSGGFSEGTDTQYF
v_call: TRBV5-8; clone_size: many; j_call: TRBJ2-2; d_call: TRBD1; cdr3_nt: TGTGCCAGCACCCTGGGACAGGGGACCGGGGAGCTGTTTTTT; cdr3_aa: CASTLGQGTGELFF
v_call: TRBV12-3/TRBV12-4; clone_size: many; j_call: TRBJ1-1; d_call: TRBD1; cdr3_nt: TGTGCCAGCATCCGGTCTCAGGGGGCGCCTCGGGCTTTCTTT; cdr3_aa: CASIRSQGAPRAFF
v_call: TRBV5-1; clone_size: many; j_call: TRBJ2-1; d_call: TRBD2; cdr3_nt: TGCGCCAGCAGCTTGGGCGAGCGGGGGCCGTACAATGAGCAGTTCTTC; cdr3_aa: CASSLGERGPYNEQFF
v_call: TRBV20-1; clone_size: many; j_call: TRBJ2-1; d_call: -; cdr3_nt: TGCAGTGCTAGAGATACGATAGGCGGGCCGTCCTACAATGAGCAGTTCTTC; cdr3_aa: CSARDTIGGPSYNEQFF
v_call: TRBV5-1; clone_size: many; j_call: TRBJ2-1; d_call: -; cdr3_nt: TGCGCCAGCAGCTTGGAGGGACCCCTTTACAATGAGCAGTTCTTC; cdr3_aa: CASSLEGPLYNEQFF
v_call: TRBV11-2; clone_size: many; j_call: TRBJ2-7; d_call: -; cdr3_nt: TGTGCCAGCAGCATCCCCGGCGAGTACGAGCAGTACTTC; cdr3_aa: CASSIPGEYEQYF
v_call: TRBV20-1; clone_size: many; j_call: TRBJ1-1; d_call: -; cdr3_nt: TGCAGTGCCAGGGAAAACAACAGGGAGGGCTTCTTT; cdr3_aa: CSARENNREGFF
v_call: TRBV7-2; clone_size: many; j_call: TRBJ2-4; d_call: -; cdr3_nt: TGTGCCAGCAGCTTAGGCGGGACGGCCAAAAACATTCAGTACTTC; cdr3_aa: CASSLGGTAKNIQYF
v_call: TRBV20-1; clone_size: many; j_call: TRBJ2-1; d_call: -; cdr3_nt: TGCAGTGCTACTCCGAGCTCCTACAATGAGCAGTTCTTC; cdr3_aa: CSATPSSYNEQFF
v_call: TRBV12-3/TRBV12-4; clone_size: many; j_call: TRBJ2-1; d_call: TRBD2; cdr3_nt: TGTGCCAGCAGTTTAACCCGGACTAGCGGGAGACCTGAGCAGTTCTTC; cdr3_aa: CASSLTRTSGRPEQFF
v_call: TRBV20-1; clone_size: many; j_call: TRBJ1-5; d_call: -; cdr3_nt: TGCAGTGCTACAACACCCGATCTCATGTCCCAGCATTTT; cdr3_aa: CSATTPDLMSQHF
v_call: TRBV5-1; clone_size: many; j_call: TRBJ1-2; d_call: -; cdr3_nt: TGCGCCAGCAGCTGGGACCTTGGAGACTATGGCTACACCTTC; cdr3_aa: CASSWDLGDYGYTF
v_call: TRBV5-4; clone_size: many; j_call: TRBJ2-3; d_call: TRBD2; cdr3_nt: TGTGCCAGCAGCTTGACCCTAATTAGCGGGGCGGATACGCAGTATTTT; cdr3_aa: CASSLTLISGADTQYF